This T cell receptor beta chain originates from a study of cytomegalovirus exposure and HLA in healthy donors. Study results and caveats: Most sequenced TCRs were rare (though some public TCRs occurred in many donors). The study dropped some indistinguishable V segments, TRBV6-2 and TRBV6-3 among them. Later analysis found that TCR beta chains associated with HLA were more clonally expanded than other, equally common chains. DRB1 had the most TCR associations and HLA-C the fewest, a later analysis found, with rates varying by HLA locus.

The PCR used 60 Vbeta and 13 Jbeta primers. The table came from immunoSEQ multiplex PCR; TCRdb's copy has only in-frame clones and leaves some out. The sample consists of fewer than 65,000 clones, around 87% of them appearing once. In this sample, this clone turned up once. The antigen is not known. The CDR3 runs to 15 residues. With 5 bases removed from V and 3 bases from J, the gap between germline ends came to 14 bases. Per germline, CDR1 MNHEY and CDR2 SVGAGI. Source material: PBMCs. This rearrangement joins TRBV6-5 to TRBJ1-5, with D possibly TRBD1 on 6 matching bases. The TCR sequence derives from a man younger than 30 in good health and CMV-seronegative. CDR3 in DNA: TGTGCCAGCAGTCCAAGACAGGTCCTCAATCAGCCCCAGCATTTT. It is translated as CASSPRQVLNQPQHF.